These 27 T cell receptor beta chains share one sample of origin, sequenced in a study of memory CD4+ T cells and cytomegalovirus serostatus. The data were produced by immunoSEQ multiplex PCR, yet TCRdb's version contains in-frame clones alone and is incomplete. The table records around 45,000 clones, over 75% of them present only once. The sort gate was single viable CD3+CD4+CD8-CD45RO+ cells for memory CD4+ T cells. Sequencing was done on a sample of memory CD4+ T cells from blood. These receptors were taken from an adult in good health and CMV-seronegative.

This sequence joins TRBV6-5 and TRBJ1-3, with D unclear. Germline CDR1 reads MNHEY; CDR2 reads SVGAGI. This CDR3 comprises 11 residues. V gave up 7 bases and J gave up 3 bases, with 4 bases separating them. This CDR3 reads CASTFGNTIYF. CDR3 DNA sequence: TGTGCCAGCACCTTTGGAAACACCATATATTTT.

This clone occurred a few times. V is TRBV25-1 and J is TRBJ2-5, with TRBD2 identical over 9 bases. The length of the CDR3 is 13 residues. After removal of 10 bases from V and 4 bases from J, the junction contained 7 bases not matched to a gene. Germline V CDR1 and CDR2: MGHDK, SYGVNS. The CDR3 spells CATGAGGRETQYF. As DNA, the CDR3 is TGTGCCACTGGGGCGGGGGGGCGAGAGACCCAGTACTTC.

The rearrangement links TRBV5-1 to TRBJ1-6, with D maybe TRBD1 (5 bases). CDR1 SGHRS and CDR2 YFSETQ come from the germline V gene. Trimming pared 0 bases from V and 6 bases from J, leaving 10 bases between. The CDR3 loop spans 15 amino acids. DNA for the CDR3: TGCGCCAGCAGCTTGGTCAGGGAGCCTAATTCACCCCTCCACTTT. As protein: CASSLVREPNSPLHF.

The chain has TRBV5-4 and TRBJ2-4, with TRBD1 matching over 7 bases. CDR3 length: 16 amino acids. After removal of 0 bases from V and 0 bases from J, the junction contained 3 bases not matched to a gene. Germline V CDR1 and CDR2: SGHNT, YYREEE (reference sequence). The DNA of the CDR3 is TGTGCCAGCAGCTTGGGGACAGGTGGAGCCAAAAACATTCAGTACTTC. It yields the protein CASSLGTGGAKNIQYF.

The chain has TRBV4-1 and TRBJ1-1; no clear D gene. With 4 bases removed from V and 3 bases from J, the gap between germline ends came to 18 bases. CDR1 MGHRA and CDR2 YSYEKL come from the germline V gene. The CDR3 extends over 16 amino acids. This chain's CDR3 is CASSLGRLVGDTEAFF. Written as DNA, the CDR3 is TGCGCCAGCAGCCTAGGACGCCTGGTTGGGGACACTGAAGCTTTCTTT.

This clone was found once. This chain links TRBV7-3 with TRBJ2-5; TRBD2 aligns across 11 bases. The CDR3 has 15 amino acids. CDR1 SGHTA and CDR2 FQGTGA come from the germline V gene. V lost 8 bases to trimming and J lost 2 bases; unmatched junction nucleotides: 7. The CDR3 DNA follows: TGTGCCAGCTCGCTAGCGGGGGGTCGACAAGAGACCCAGTACTTC. Translating it yields CASSLAGGRQETQYF.

This sequence joins TRBV18 and TRBJ1-2; no firm D call. Germline CDR1 is KGHSH and CDR2 is LQKENI. The CDR3 loop spans 15 amino acids. Trimming stripped 1 base from V and 3 bases from J, with 12 bases between. CDR3 sequence (DNA): TGTGCCAGCTCACCACAGACTACAGCCGACTATGGCTACACCTTC. This gives the protein CASSPQTTADYGYTF.

This clone was seen more than once but under ten times. This chain connects TRBV27 to TRBJ2-1, with 13 bases identical to TRBD2. The germline gives CDR1 MNHEY, CDR2 SMNVEV (reference sequence). Unmatched junction bases numbered 4, after V lost 2 bases and J lost 9 bases. The CDR3 spans 15 residues. The CDR3 region has the DNA TGTGCCAGCAGTTTAACTAGCGGGGGGGCCGGTGAGCAGTTCTTC. It translates to CASSLTSGGAGEQFF.

This clone appeared a few times. The V gene is TRBV6-1, the J gene TRBJ1-3; 10 nucleotides line up with TRBD1. Germline values: CDR1 MNHNS, CDR2 SASEGT. Trimming took 8 bases from V and 4 from J; bases not matched to a gene: 8. CDR3 size: 15 residues. CDR3 protein: CASRPDRGYGNTIYF. The CDR3 DNA reads as TGTGCCAGCCGACCGGACAGGGGGTACGGAAACACCATATATTTT.

This clone has only one observation. CDR3 loop: CASSVTGDRNQPQHF. The CDR3, as DNA: TGTGCCAGCAGTGTGACAGGGGATCGCAATCAGCCCCAGCATTTT. This chain links TRBV2 with TRBJ1-5; 8 positions match TRBD1. This CDR3 is 15 amino acids long. Unmatched junction bases numbered 4, after V lost 4 bases and J lost 2 bases. Germline V gene sequence: CDR1 SNHLY, CDR2 FYNNEI.

The chain recombines TRBV5-4 with TRBJ2-5; 8 bases fit TRBD1. This CDR3 region has 14 residues. V lost 0 bases, J lost 4 bases, and 2 bases stayed unmatched. Per the germline V gene, CDR1 is SGHNT and CDR2 is YYREEE (reference sequence). The CDR3 region is CASSLEQGAETQYF. As DNA, the CDR3 is TGTGCCAGCAGCTTGGAGCAGGGGGCAGAGACCCAGTACTTC.

The chain recombines TRBV5-1 with TRBJ1-1; D gene unclear. V dropped 0 bases and J dropped 2 bases, with 8 bases sitting between them. Germline V CDR1 and CDR2: SGHRS, YFSETQ. The CDR3 covers 14 residues. The CDR3 nucleotides read TGCGCCAGCAGCTTGGGGTCAGGCAACACTGAAGCTTTCTTT. Amino acid sequence: CASSLGSGNTEAFF.

The chain combines TRBV7-8 with TRBJ2-7; 13 positions match TRBD2. The junction had 7 bases not matched to a gene; V was cut back by 4 bases and J by 7 bases. The CDR3 runs 15 residues. Germline loops: CDR1 SGHVS, CDR2 FQNEAQ. CDR3 in amino acids: CASSSTSGGAGEQYF. The DNA of the CDR3 is TGTGCCAGCAGCTCTACTAGCGGGGGGGCTGGGGAGCAGTACTTC.

By proportion, this clone is medium-sized. The chain recombines TRBV7-9 with TRBJ1-4, with a possible D match to TRBD1 (5 bases). Germline V lookup: CDR1 SEHNR, CDR2 FQNEAQ (reference sequence). The CDR3 runs 14 residues. V was clipped by 4 bases and J by 4 bases, with 10 bases between them. CDR3 protein: CASSSGANNEKLFF. CDR3 nucleotides: TGTGCCAGCAGCTCCGGGGCCAATAATGAAAAACTGTTTTTT.

This clone has only one observation. The chain recombines TRBV29-1 with TRBJ1-1; 8 bases are a match to TRBD1. The J segment lost 4 bases and the V segment lost 7 bases, leaving 14 bases of the junction unmatched. This CDR3 spans 15 amino acids. Per germline, CDR1 SQVTM and CDR2 ANQGSEA. CDR3 DNA sequence: TGCAGCGCTTTGACTTCAGGGGGCTGGGGCACTGAAGCTTTCTTT. It encodes CSALTSGGWGTEAFF.

The rearrangement joins TRBV6-1 to TRBJ1-5, with D possibly matching TRBD1 (5 bases). The germline V and J ends were trimmed by 7 bases and 1 base, with 14 bases remaining between them. Germline V gene sequence: CDR1 MNHNS, CDR2 SASEGT. The CDR3 is 15 amino acids. CDR3 bases: TGTGCCAGCACCATCGGCAGGGTGAGCAATCAGCCCCAGCATTTT. Protein: CASTIGRVSNQPQHF.

The CDR3 spells CASSQRSLASGLAENNEQFF. The CDR3 nucleotides are TGCGCCAGCAGCCAACGCTCTCTAGCTTCTGGACTAGCGGAAAACAATGAGCAGTTCTTC. This chain joins TRBV5-1 and TRBJ2-1; 10 bases are shared with TRBD2. The ends lost 4 bases at V and 5 bases at J; junction bases unmatched: 21. In germline, CDR1 is SGHRS, CDR2 YFSETQ. The CDR3 runs to 20 residues. The whole variable domain, filled in from reference TRBV5-1 and TRBJ2-1, reads KAGVTQTPRYLIKTRGQQVTLSCSPISGHRSVSWYQQTPGQGLQFLFEYFSETQRNKGNFPGRFSGRQFSNSRSEMNVSTLELGDSALYLCASSQRSLASGLAENNEQFFGPGTRLTVL.

This clone is a singleton in its sample. This sequence joins TRBV4-2 and TRBJ2-7; 12 nucleotides align to TRBD2. Per germline, CDR1 LGHNA and CDR2 YNFKEQ. The CDR3 loop spans 15 amino acids. V lost 4 bases to trimming and J lost 2 bases; unmatched junction nucleotides: 3. The CDR3 nucleotides are TGTGCCAGCAGCCCCGGACTAGCGGGGACCTACGAGCAGTACTTC. It translates to CASSPGLAGTYEQYF.

The rearrangement joins TRBV4-1 to TRBJ2-5; perhaps D is TRBD1 or TRBD2 (5 bases each). Germline CDR1 MGHRA, CDR2 YSYEKL. The V end lost 1 base, the J end lost 5 bases, and 11 bases lay between the germline ends. CDR3 length: 14 amino acids. CDR3 nucleotide sequence: TGCGCCAGCAGCCAAGCATCCCGGGGCGAGACCCAGTACTTC. Translating gives CASSQASRGETQYF.

The chain combines TRBV6-5 with TRBJ2-7; D tentatively reads TRBD1 or TRBD2 (6 bases each). In germline, CDR1 is MNHEY, CDR2 SVGAGI. V was shortened by 1 base and J by 7 bases, with 17 bases between the two germline ends. The CDR3 contains 15 residues. The CDR3 loop reads CASSYLGARAGEQYF. CDR3 nucleotides: TGTGCCAGCAGTTACTTGGGGGCACGGGCGGGGGAGCAGTACTTC.

This clone was seen a single time. The chain has TRBV9 and TRBJ1-2; possibly TRBD1 for D (5 bases). With 0 bases removed from V and 4 bases from J, the gap between germline ends came to 13 bases. Germline loops: CDR1 SGDLS, CDR2 YYNGEE. The CDR3 is 15 residues long. CDR3 sequence: CASSVAAGKTYGYTF. CDR3 nucleotides: TGTGCCAGCAGCGTAGCGGCAGGGAAGACCTATGGCTACACCTTC.

This sequence joins TRBV9 and TRBJ1-1; the D gene is possibly TRBD1 (5 bases). This CDR3 has 14 residues. Germline values: CDR1 SGDLS, CDR2 YYNGEE. V was shortened by 5 bases and J by 0 bases, with 11 bases between the two germline ends. The CDR3 bases are TGTGCCAGCAGGGAGGGACCTCTGAACACTGAAGCTTTCTTT. It is translated as CASREGPLNTEAFF.

V gene TRBV7-2 combines with J gene TRBJ2-3, with D possibly TRBD2 on 5 matching bases. The CDR3 loop spans 18 amino acids. Trimming left V 0 bases short and J 0 bases short, with 16 bases between. In germline, CDR1 is SGHTA, CDR2 FQGNSA. DNA for the CDR3: TGTGCCAGCAGCTTAGCTTTCGCGGGCAGTGCTAGCACAGATACGCAGTATTTT. Amino acids: CASSLAFAGSASTDTQYF. Full variable domain (remainder filled in from reference TRBV7-2 and TRBJ2-3): GAGVSQSPSNKVTEKGKDVELRCDPISGHTALYWYRQSLGQGLEFLIYFQGNSAPDKSGLPSDRFSAERTGGSVSTLTIQRTQQEDSAVYLCASSLAFAGSASTDTQYFGPGTRLTVL.

This clone was counted between two and nine times. The CDR3 coding sequence is TGTGCCAGCAGTCCCCTGGATGAAAAACTGTTTTTT. Encoded protein: CASSPLDEKLFF. V gene TRBV6-6 combines with J gene TRBJ1-4, with D hard to call. This CDR3 has 12 residues. Deletions cut 5 bases from V and 6 bases from J, with 7 bases between. Per the germline V gene, CDR1 is MNHNY and CDR2 is SVGAGI (reference sequence).

CDR3 nucleotide sequence: TGCGCCAGCAGCCAAGTGGGCTTTGAGGCTCCTAATGAAAAACTGTTTTTT. Amino acids: CASSQVGFEAPNEKLFF. V is TRBV4-3 and J is TRBJ1-4, with D unclear. The germline V and J ends were trimmed by 1 base and 3 bases, with 15 bases remaining between them. The V gene's germline CDR1 is LGHNA and CDR2 YSLEER. The CDR3 contains 17 residues.

The V call is TRBV4-3, the J call TRBJ1-6, with TRBD1 as a possible D gene (5 bases). Per germline, CDR1 LGHNA and CDR2 YSLEER. Between the trimmed V and J ends, which lost 0 bases and 7 bases, there was a span of 7 bases. This CDR3 has 14 residues. The CDR3 is CASSQEKGNSPLHF. The DNA of the CDR3 is TGCGCCAGCAGCCAAGAGAAGGGGAATTCACCCCTCCACTTT.

The V gene is TRBV5-8, the J gene TRBJ1-1, with D perhaps TRBD1 (5 bases). CDR3 length: 16 amino acids. In germline, CDR1 is SGHTS, CDR2 YDEGEE. V was clipped by 0 bases and J by 1 base, with 13 bases between them. DNA of the CDR3: TGTGCCAGCAGCTTGGTTCGGGGGACCGCGAACACTGAAGCTTTCTTT. This sequence encodes CASSLVRGTANTEAFF. The entire variable domain, with the rest obtained from reference TRBV5-8 and TRBJ1-1, is as follows: EAGVTQSPTHLIKTRGQQATLRCSPISGHTSVYWYQQALGLGLQFLLWYDEGEERNRGNFPPRFSGRQFPNYSSELNVNALELEDSALYLCASSLVRGTANTEAFFGQGTRLTVV.